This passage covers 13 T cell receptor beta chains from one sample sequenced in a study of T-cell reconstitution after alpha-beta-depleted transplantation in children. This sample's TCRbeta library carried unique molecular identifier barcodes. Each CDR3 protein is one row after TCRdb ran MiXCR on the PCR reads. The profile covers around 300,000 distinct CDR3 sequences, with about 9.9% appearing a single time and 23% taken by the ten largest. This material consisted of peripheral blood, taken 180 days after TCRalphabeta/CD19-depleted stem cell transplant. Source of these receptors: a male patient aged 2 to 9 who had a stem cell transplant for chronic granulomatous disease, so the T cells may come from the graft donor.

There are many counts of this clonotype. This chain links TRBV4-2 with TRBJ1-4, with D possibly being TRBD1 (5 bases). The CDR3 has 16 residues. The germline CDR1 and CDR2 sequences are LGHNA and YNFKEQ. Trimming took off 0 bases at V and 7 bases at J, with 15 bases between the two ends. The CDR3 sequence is CASSQDPGGASEKLFF. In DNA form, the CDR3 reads TGTGCCAGCAGCCAAGATCCGGGAGGGGCTAGTGAAAAACTGTTTTTT.

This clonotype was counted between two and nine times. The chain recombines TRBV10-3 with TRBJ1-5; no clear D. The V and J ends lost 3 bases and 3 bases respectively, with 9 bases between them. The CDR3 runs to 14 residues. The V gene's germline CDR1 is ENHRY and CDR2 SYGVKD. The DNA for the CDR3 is TGTGCCATCAGTGAAAGGCGATTCAATCAGCCCCAGCATTTT. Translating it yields CAISERRFNQPQHF.

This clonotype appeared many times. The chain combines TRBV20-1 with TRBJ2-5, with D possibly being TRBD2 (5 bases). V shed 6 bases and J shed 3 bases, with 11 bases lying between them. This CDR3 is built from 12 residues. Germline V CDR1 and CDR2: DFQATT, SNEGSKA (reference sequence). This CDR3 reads CSAQEEKETQYF. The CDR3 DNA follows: TGCAGTGCGCAGGAGGAGAAAGAGACCCAGTACTTC.

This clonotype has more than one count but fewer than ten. CDR3: CASSPSLGRNNEQFF. The CDR3 nucleotides read TGTGCCAGCAGCCCTTCGTTAGGGAGAAACAATGAGCAGTTCTTC. This chain uses TRBV27 with TRBJ2-1; weak D call: TRBD2 (5 bases). The germline gives CDR1 MNHEY, CDR2 SMNVEV (reference sequence). The CDR3 is 15 amino acids. Trimming cost V 6 bases and J 5 bases, with 17 bases left between them.

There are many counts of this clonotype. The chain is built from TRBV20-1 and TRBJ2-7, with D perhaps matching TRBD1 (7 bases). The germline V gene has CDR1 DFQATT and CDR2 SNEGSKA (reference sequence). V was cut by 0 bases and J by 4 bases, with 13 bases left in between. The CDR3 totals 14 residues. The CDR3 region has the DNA TGCAGTGCTAGAGATGCCCAGGGGGGTTACGAGCAGTACTTC. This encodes CSARDAQGGYEQYF.

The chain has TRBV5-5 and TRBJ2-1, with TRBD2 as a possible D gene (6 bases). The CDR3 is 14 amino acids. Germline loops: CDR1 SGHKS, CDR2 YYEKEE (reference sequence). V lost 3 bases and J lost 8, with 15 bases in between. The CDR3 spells CASSSARGGDEQFF. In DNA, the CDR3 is TGTGCCAGCAGCTCGGCGCGCGGCGGGGATGAGCAGTTCTTC.

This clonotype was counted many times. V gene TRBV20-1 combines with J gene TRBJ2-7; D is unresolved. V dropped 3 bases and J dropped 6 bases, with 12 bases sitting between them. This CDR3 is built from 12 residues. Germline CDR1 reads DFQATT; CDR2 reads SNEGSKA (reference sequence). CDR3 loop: CSARPPFREQYF. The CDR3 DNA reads TGCAGTGCTAGGCCCCCATTTCGCGAGCAGTACTTC.

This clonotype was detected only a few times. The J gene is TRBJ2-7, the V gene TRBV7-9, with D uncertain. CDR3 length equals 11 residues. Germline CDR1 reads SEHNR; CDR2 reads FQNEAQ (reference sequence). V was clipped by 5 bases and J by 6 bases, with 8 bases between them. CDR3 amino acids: CASSQSTEQYF. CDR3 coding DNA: TGTGCCAGCAGCCAATCAACCGAGCAGTACTTC. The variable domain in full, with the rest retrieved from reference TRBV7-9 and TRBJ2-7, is DTGVSQNPRHKITKRGQNVTFRCDPISEHNRLYWYRQTLGQGPEFLTYFQNEAQLEKSRLLSDRFSAERPKGSFSTLEIQRTEQGDSAMYLCASSQSTEQYFGPGTRLTVT.

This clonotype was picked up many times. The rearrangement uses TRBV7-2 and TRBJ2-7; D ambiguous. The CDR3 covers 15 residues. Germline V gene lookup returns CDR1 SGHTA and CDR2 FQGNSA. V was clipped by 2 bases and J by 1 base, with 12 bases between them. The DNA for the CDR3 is TGTGCCAGCAGCTTATCCGGGTTTGGATCCTACGAGCAGTACTTC. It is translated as CASSLSGFGSYEQYF.

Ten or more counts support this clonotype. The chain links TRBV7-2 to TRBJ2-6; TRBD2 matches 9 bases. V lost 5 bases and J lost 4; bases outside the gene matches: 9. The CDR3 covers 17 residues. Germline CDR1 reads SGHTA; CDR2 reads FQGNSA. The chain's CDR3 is CASSPAGGPRGANVLTF. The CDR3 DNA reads TGTGCCAGCAGCCCGGCGGGAGGGCCGCGAGGGGCCAACGTCCTGACTTTC.

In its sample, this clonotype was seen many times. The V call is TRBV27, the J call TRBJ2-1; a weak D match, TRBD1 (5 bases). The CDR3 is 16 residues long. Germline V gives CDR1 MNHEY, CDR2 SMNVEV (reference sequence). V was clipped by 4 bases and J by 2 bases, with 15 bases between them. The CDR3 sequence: CASSSPTVTPYNEQFF. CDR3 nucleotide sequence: TGTGCCAGCAGTTCCCCGACAGTTACCCCCTACAATGAGCAGTTCTTC.

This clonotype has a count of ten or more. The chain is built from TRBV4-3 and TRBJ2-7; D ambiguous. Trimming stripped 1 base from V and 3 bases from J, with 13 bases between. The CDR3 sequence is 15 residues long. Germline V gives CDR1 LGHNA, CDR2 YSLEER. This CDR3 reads CASSQVGIPIYEQYF. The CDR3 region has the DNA TGCGCCAGCAGCCAAGTTGGGATCCCGATCTACGAGCAGTACTTC.

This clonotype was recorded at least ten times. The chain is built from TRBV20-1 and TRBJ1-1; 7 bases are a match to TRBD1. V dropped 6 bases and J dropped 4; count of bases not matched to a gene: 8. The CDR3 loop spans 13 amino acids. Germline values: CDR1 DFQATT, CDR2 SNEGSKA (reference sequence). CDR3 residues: CSAPRQGRTEAFF. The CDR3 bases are TGCAGTGCCCCTCGACAGGGTCGCACTGAAGCTTTCTTT.